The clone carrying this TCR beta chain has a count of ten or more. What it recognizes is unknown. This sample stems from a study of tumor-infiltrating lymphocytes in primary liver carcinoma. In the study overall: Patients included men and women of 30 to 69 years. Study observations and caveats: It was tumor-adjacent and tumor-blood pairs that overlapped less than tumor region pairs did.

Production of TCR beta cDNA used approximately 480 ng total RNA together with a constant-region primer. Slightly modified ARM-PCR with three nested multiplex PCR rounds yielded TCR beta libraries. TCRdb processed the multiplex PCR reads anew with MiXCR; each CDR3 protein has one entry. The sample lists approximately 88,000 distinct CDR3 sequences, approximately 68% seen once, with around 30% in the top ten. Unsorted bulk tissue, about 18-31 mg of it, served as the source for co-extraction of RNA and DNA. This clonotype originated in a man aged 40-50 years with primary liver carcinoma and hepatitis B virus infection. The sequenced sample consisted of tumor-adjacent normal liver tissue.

This CDR3 reads CASSEVTFGAGSTDTQYF. The CDR3 nucleotides are TGTGCCAGCAGTGAAGTTACTTTTGGGGCGGGAAGCACAGATACGCAGTATTTT. V and J are TRBV6-1 and TRBJ2-3; TRBD2 might be the D (6 bases). The CDR3 is 18 amino acids. V gave up 1 base and J gave up 0 bases, with 17 bases separating them. CDR1 MNHNS and CDR2 SASEGT come from the germline V gene.